This T cell receptor (beta chain) was recovered during a study of T cell changes during pregnancy in multiple sclerosis (dated by TCRdb to between 2018 and 2020). About the investigation overall: The study looked at changes in the T cell repertoire across pregnancy in women with multiple sclerosis.

Trimming accounts for 3 bases at V and 7 bases at J, while the number of junction bases matched to no gene is 12. CDR1 and CDR2, per the germline V gene, are SGHDT and YYEEEE. From cysteine to phenylalanine, the CDR3 is 17 amino acids long. Only the CDR3 portion is preserved as DNA: 51 bases, with reading frame beginning at the first base. Libraries were prepared through the immunoSEQ multiplex PCR assay. TCRdb's version of the immuneACCESS table is confined to in-frame rearrangements and falls short of the full clone set. An unresolved V gene accounts for under half of the shortfall where checked; the remainder is of unknown origin. The sample profile shows roughly 90,000 clones; roughly 93% of them were found once. The ten most abundant clones make up 2% to 2.5% of the sample. Note on this clone: What antigen it recognizes has not been identified. No base qualities exist here, and no much larger clone lies one base off it.

This TCR came from a female donor with multiple sclerosis, enrolled in a pregnancy study. The rearranged segments are TRBV5-6 and TRBJ2-4, and 11 junctional nucleotides match TRBD1. Sequenced here: peripheral blood, sampled in the third trimester of pregnancy. The encoded CDR3 is CASSSDSWTGGGNIQYF. The DNA reads as follows: TGTGCCAGCAGCTCCGATTCCTGGACAGGGGGCGGGAACATTCAGTACTTC.